Shown below are 13 T cell receptor beta chains from a single sample sequenced in a study of blood T cells in healthy people across ages (dated by TCRdb to between 2015 and 2016). Library generation was performed with 5' RACE. Sequencing used an Illumina HiSeq 2500. A second roughly 6 to 11 cycle PCR used a sample-barcoded 5' primer and a J-beta primer mix. The public reads were reprocessed in TCRdb via fastp at Q25 and MiXCR, keeping in-frame beta chains. Identical CDR3 protein sequences are pooled into one entry, listed with their most common genes and DNA. The sample contains about 780,000 distinct CDR3 sequences, around 24% of them found a single time. The top ten constitute around 2.9% of the sample. This sample also belongs to another study, concerning T cells of mothers and their children.

Sequencing was performed on blood. All receptors come from a boy younger than 18 in good health.

A few counts support this clonotype. V usage is TRBV11-1 and J usage is TRBJ1-1, with D unclear. The CDR3 has 13 amino acids. V was shortened by 5 bases and J by 4 bases, with 11 bases between the two germline ends. Germline V lookup: CDR1 SGHAT, CDR2 FQDESV (reference sequence). The DNA of the CDR3 is TGTGCCAGCAGCGCAACGCTGGGCACTGAAGCTTTCTTT. It encodes CASSATLGTEAFF.

This clonotype was seen many times. The V gene is TRBV12-5, the J gene TRBJ2-5, with 13 bases fitting TRBD2. Germline trimming cut 9 bases from V and 1 base from J; bases unmatched to any gene: 2. CDR1 is LGHNT, CDR2 FRNRAP, per germline. The CDR3 loop spans 14 amino acids. CDR3 bases: TGTGCTAGCAGGACTAGCGGGGGCCAAGAGACCCAGTACTTC. It specifies CASRTSGGQETQYF.

On this clonotype: No conserved phenylalanine or tryptophan is present at the end of the CDR3, so a read error is the likely explanation. The chain has TRBV12-3 or TRBV12-4 and TRBJ2-3; no clear D gene. CDR3 length: 13 residues. The ends were cut back, 6 bases at V and 0 bases at J, with 7 bases in the middle. This chain's CDR3 is CASRPRSTDTQYL. The CDR3 DNA reads as TGTGCCAGCAGACCTCGCAGCACAGATACGCAGTATCTT.

In this sample, this clonotype turned up a few times. V is TRBV3-1 and J is TRBJ2-6; D is perhaps TRBD2 (6 bases). The CDR3 length is 16 residues. Per the germline V gene, CDR1 is LGHDT and CDR2 is YNNKEL (reference sequence). V was clipped by 3 bases and J by 2 bases, with 11 bases between them. CDR3 sequence (DNA): TGTGCCAGCAGCCACCGCGCGGGGACTGGGGCCAACGTCCTGACTTTC. It yields the protein CASSHRAGTGANVLTF.

The V call is TRBV2, the J call TRBJ1-1, with 7 bases fitting TRBD1. This CDR3 is built from 14 residues. The germline gives CDR1 SNHLY, CDR2 FYNNEI. J was trimmed by 6 bases and V by 3 bases; bases with no gene match: 7. CDR3 bases: TGTGCCAGCAGTGAGACAGGGTGGGGACCTGAAGCTTTCTTT. It yields the protein CASSETGWGPEAFF.

This clonotype appeared a few times. In DNA, the CDR3 is TGCAGTGCTATTCGACCCACAGATACGCAGTATTTT. Amino acid sequence: CSAIRPTDTQYF. This chain links TRBV20-1 with TRBJ2-3; D uncertain. The V end was cut by 4 bases, the J end by 2 bases, with 7 bases between. Germline CDR1 and CDR2: DFQATT and SNEGSKA (reference sequence). This CDR3 is built from 12 residues.

The chain carries TRBV5-1 and TRBJ2-3; no reliable D call. The germline V gene has CDR1 SGHRS and CDR2 YFSETQ. CDR3 size: 14 residues. V shed 0 bases and J shed 4 bases, with 9 bases lying between them. The CDR3 spells CASSLAGRADTQYF. The CDR3 DNA reads TGCGCCAGCAGCTTGGCCGGAAGGGCAGATACGCAGTATTTT.

This clonotype was counted ten times or more. The rearrangement links TRBV12-3 or TRBV12-4 to TRBJ2-5; possible D gene TRBD2, 6 bases. V lost 6 bases and J 1 base, leaving 6 bases between the germline ends. There are 12 residues in the CDR3. Here the CDR3 DNA reads TGTGCCAGCAGGGGACTCCAAGAGACCCAGTACTTC. This translates into CASRGLQETQYF.

The V gene is TRBV7-9, the J gene TRBJ2-7, with no clear D. V lost 2 bases and J 1 base, leaving 6 bases between the germline ends. The V gene's germline CDR1 is SEHNR and CDR2 FQNEAQ (reference sequence). This CDR3 spans 13 amino acids. The CDR3 nucleotides read TGTGCCAGCAGCTTATTGGCTTCCTACGAGCAGTACTTC. Translation: CASSLLASYEQYF. The full variable domain, completed using reference TRBV7-9 and TRBJ2-7, is DTGVSQNPRHKITKRGQNVTFRCDPISEHNRLYWYRQTLGQGPEFLTYFQNEAQLEKSRLLSDRFSAERPKGSFSTLEIQRTEQGDSAMYLCASSLLASYEQYFGPGTRLTVT.

The chain is built from TRBV24-1 and TRBJ2-3; a possible D gene is TRBD2 (6 bases). V lost 9 bases and J lost 1, with 19 bases in between. This CDR3 comprises 16 residues. The germline V gene has CDR1 KGHDR and CDR2 SFDVKD. The CDR3 bases are TGTGCCACCTCGAGTACGGGATCGGGGGGCACAGATACGCAGTATTTT. Residues: CATSSTGSGGTDTQYF.

The CDR3 protein is CASSLETGRSYEQYF. The DNA for the CDR3 is TGTGCCAGCAGCTTGGAGACAGGGCGCTCCTACGAGCAGTACTTC. The chain joins TRBV11-2 to TRBJ2-7; the match to TRBD1 covers 7 bases. Germline V lookup: CDR1 SGHAT, CDR2 FQNNGV. The CDR3 is 15 amino acids. Trimming removed 3 bases from V and 0 bases from J; junction bases left unmatched: 5.

This chain connects TRBV2 to TRBJ2-3, with D uncertain. The ends were cut back, 4 bases at V and 4 bases at J, with 6 bases in the middle. From germline, CDR1 is SNHLY and CDR2 FYNNEI. This CDR3 is built from 12 residues. The CDR3 sequence is CASSGYPDTQYF. In nucleotides, the CDR3 is TGTGCCAGCAGTGGATATCCAGATACGCAGTATTTT.

The chain joins TRBV12-3 or TRBV12-4 to TRBJ1-5, with a tentative D call TRBD1 (5 bases). The CDR3 spans 12 residues. Trimming removed 10 bases from V and 5 bases from J, with 12 bases in between. The CDR3 loop is CATGGDYQPQHF. For the CDR3, the DNA is TGTGCCACGGGGGGAGATTATCAGCCCCAGCATTTT.